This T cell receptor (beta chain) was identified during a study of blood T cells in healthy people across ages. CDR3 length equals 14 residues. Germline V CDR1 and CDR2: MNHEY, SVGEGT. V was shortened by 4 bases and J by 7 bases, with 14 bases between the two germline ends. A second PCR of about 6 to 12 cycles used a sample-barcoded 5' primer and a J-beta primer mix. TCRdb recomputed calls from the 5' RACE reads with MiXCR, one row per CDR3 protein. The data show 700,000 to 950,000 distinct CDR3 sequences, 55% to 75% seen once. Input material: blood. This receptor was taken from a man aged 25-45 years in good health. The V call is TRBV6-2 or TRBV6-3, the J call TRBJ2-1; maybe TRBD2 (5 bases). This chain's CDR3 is CASSFSSGGNEQFF. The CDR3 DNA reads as TGTGCCAGCAGTTTTTCGTCCGGCGGGAATGAGCAGTTCTTC.